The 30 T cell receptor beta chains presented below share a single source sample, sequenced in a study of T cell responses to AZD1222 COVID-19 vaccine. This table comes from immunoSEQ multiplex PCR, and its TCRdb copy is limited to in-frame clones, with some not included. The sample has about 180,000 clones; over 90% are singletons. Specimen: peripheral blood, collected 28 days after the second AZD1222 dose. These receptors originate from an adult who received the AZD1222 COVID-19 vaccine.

The CDR3 DNA reads TGCAGCGTTGAAGAACCCCGACAGGGGGCATATCGGGGCTACACCTTC. This encodes CSVEEPRQGAYRGYTF. The chain combines TRBV29-1 with TRBJ1-2; 10 positions match TRBD1. V lost 0 bases, J lost 8 bases, and 12 bases stayed unmatched. The germline CDR1 and CDR2 sequences are SQVTM and ANQGSEA. The CDR3 totals 16 residues.

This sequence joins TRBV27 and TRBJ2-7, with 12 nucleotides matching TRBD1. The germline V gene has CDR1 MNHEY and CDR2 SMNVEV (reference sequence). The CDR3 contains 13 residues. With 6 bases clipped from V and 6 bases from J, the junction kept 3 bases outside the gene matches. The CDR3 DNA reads TGTGCCAGCAGGGGACAGGGGGCGCGCGAGCAGTACTTC. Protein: CASRGQGAREQYF.

The CDR3 DNA follows: TGTGCCAGCAGTGAATGGGCGGGGGATGAGCAGTTCTTC. Amino acids: CASSEWAGDEQFF. The chain joins TRBV25-1 to TRBJ2-1, with 7 bases that match TRBD2. The germline V gene has CDR1 MGHDK and CDR2 SYGVNS. Losses at the gene ends were 1 base for V and 8 bases for J; bases not matched to a gene: 2. CDR3 length: 13 residues. Complete variable domain (other parts from reference TRBV25-1 and TRBJ2-1): EADIYQTPRYLVIGTGKKITLECSQTMGHDKMYWYQQDPGMELHLIHYSYGVNSTEKGDLSSESTVSRIRTEHFPLTLESARPSHTSQYLCASSEWAGDEQFFGPGTRLTVL.

CDR3: CASSPPGQGDYEQYF. In nucleotides, the CDR3 is TGTGCCAGCAGTCCGCCGGGACAGGGGGACTACGAGCAGTACTTC. The chain recombines TRBV2 with TRBJ2-7, with TRBD1 matching 11 bases. Germline assignment: CDR1 SNHLY and CDR2 FYNNEI. The CDR3 has 15 amino acids. V lost 5 bases and J lost 3; bases outside the gene matches: 6.

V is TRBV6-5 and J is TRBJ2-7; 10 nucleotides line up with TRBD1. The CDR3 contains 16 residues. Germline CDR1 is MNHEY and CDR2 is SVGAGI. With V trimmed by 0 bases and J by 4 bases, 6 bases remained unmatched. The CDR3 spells CASSYSMGQGSYEQYF. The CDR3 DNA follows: TGTGCCAGCAGTTACTCGATGGGACAGGGGTCTTACGAGCAGTACTTC.

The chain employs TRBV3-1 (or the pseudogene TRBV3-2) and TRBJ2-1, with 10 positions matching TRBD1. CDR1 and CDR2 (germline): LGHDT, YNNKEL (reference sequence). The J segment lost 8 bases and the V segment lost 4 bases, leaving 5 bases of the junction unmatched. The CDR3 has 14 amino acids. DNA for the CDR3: TGTGCCAGCAGCCTTGACAGGGGGCTCGATGAGCAGTTCTTC. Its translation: CASSLDRGLDEQFF.

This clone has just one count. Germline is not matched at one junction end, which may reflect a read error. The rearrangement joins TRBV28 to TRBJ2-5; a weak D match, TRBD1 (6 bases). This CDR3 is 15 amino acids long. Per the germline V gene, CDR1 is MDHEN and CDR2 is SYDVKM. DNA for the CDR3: TGTGCCAGCACTTTAACCTATCAGGGGTGGGAGACCCAGTACTTC. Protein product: CASTLTYQGWETQYF.

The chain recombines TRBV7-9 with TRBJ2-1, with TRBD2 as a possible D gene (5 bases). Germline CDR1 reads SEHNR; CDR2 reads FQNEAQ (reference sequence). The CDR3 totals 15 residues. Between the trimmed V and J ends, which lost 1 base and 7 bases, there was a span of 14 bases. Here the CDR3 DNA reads TGTGCCAGCAGCTTAGTGGCGGGCCGAGGGAATGAGCAGTTCTTC. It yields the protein CASSLVAGRGNEQFF.

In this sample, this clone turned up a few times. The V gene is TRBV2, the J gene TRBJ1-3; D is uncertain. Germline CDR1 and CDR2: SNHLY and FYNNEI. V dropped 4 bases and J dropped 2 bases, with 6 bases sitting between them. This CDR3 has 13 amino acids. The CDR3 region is CASSVGPGNTIYF. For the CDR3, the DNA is TGTGCCAGCAGTGTAGGCCCTGGAAACACCATATATTTT.

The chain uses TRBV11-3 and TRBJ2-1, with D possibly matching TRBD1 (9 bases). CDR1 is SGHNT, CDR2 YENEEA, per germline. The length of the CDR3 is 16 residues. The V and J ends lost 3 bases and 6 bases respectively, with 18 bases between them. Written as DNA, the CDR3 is TGTGCCAGCAGCTTGTTAGCGGGACAGGGTTTCAATGAGCAGTTCTTC. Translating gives CASSLLAGQGFNEQFF.

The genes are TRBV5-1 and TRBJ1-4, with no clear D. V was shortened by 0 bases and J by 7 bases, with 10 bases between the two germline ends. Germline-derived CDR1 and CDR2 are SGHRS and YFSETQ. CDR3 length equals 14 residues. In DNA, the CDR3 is TGCGCCAGCAGCTTGGGGGGTGGCGGTGAAAAACTGTTTTTT. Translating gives CASSLGGGGEKLFF.

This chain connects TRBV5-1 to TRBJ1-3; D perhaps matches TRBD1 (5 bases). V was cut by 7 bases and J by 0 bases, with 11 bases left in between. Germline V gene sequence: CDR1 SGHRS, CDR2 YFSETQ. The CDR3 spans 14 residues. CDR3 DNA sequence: TGCGCCAGCGCGCCGACAGTCTCTGGAAACACCATATATTTT. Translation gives CASAPTVSGNTIYF.

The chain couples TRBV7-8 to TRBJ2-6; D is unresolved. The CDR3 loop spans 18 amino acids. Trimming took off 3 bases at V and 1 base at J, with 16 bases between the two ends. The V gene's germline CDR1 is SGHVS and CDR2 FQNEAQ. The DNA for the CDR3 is TGTGCCAGCAGCTTTTACCGTCCTCCTATTTCTGGGGCCAACGTCCTGACTTTC. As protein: CASSFYRPPISGANVLTF.

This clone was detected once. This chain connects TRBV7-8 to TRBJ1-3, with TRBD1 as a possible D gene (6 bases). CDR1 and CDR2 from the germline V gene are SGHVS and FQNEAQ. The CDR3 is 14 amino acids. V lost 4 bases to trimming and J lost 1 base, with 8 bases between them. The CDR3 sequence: CASSYRESGNTIYF. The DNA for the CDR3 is TGTGCCAGCAGCTACAGGGAATCTGGAAACACCATATATTTT.

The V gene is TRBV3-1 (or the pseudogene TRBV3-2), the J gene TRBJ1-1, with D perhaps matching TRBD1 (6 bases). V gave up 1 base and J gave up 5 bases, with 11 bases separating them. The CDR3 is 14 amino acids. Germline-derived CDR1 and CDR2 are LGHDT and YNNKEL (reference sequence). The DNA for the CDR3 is TGTGCCAGCAGCCAAGGGGGGCGTAAAACTGAAGCTTTCTTT. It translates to CASSQGGRKTEAFF.

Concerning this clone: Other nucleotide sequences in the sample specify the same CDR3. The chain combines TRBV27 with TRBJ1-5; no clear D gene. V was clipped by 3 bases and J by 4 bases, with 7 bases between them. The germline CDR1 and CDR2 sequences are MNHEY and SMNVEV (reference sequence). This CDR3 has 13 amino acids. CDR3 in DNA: TGTGCCAGCAGTTTGACGGGGAATCAGCCCCAGCATTTT. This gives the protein CASSLTGNQPQHF.

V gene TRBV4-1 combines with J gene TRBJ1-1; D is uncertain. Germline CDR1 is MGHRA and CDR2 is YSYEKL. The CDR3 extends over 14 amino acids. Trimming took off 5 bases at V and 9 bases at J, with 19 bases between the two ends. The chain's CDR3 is CASSTQITGLKAFF. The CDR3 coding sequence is TGCGCCAGCAGCACCCAGATAACTGGTCTTAAAGCTTTCTTT.

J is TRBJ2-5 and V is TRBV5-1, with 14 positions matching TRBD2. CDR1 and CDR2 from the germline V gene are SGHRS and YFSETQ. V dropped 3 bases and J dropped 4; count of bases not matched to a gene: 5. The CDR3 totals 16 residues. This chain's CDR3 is CASSWGLAGVGETQYF. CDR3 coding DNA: TGCGCCAGCAGCTGGGGACTAGCGGGAGTAGGAGAGACCCAGTACTTC.

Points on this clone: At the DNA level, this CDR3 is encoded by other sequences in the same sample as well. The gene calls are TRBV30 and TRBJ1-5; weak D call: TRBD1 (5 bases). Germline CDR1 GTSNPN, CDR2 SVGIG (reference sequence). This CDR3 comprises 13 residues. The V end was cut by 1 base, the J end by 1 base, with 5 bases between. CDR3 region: CAWSGGSNQPQHF. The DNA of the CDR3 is TGTGCCTGGAGTGGGGGGAGCAATCAGCCCCAGCATTTT.

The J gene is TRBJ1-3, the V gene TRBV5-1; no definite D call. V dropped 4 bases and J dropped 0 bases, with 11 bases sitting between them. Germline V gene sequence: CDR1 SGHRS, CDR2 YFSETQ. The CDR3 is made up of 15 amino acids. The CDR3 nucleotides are TGCGCCAGCAGCGACCAGACTATCTCTGGAAACACCATATATTTT. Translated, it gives CASSDQTISGNTIYF. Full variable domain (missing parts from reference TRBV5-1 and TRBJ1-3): KAGVTQTPRYLIKTRGQQVTLSCSPISGHRSVSWYQQTPGQGLQFLFEYFSETQRNKGNFPGRFSGRQFSNSRSEMNVSTLELGDSALYLCASSDQTISGNTIYFGEGSWLTVV.

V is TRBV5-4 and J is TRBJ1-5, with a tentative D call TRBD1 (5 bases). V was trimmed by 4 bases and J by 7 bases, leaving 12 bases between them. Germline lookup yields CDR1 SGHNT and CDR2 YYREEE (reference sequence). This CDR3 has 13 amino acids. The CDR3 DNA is TGTGCCAGCAGCGTGGGGGGGGAACAGCCCCAGCATTTT. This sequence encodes CASSVGGEQPQHF.

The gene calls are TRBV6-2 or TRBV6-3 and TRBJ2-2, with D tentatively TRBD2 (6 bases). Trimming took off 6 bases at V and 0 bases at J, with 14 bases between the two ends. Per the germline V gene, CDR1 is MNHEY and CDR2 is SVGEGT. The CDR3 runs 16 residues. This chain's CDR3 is CASSQHGTSNTGELFF. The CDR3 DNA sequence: TGTGCCAGCAGCCAGCACGGGACTTCGAACACCGGGGAGCTGTTTTTT.

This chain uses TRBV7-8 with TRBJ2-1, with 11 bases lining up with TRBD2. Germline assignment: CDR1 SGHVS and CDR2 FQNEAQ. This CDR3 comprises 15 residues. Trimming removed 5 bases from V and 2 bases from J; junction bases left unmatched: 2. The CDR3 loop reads CASSPGLAAYNEQFF. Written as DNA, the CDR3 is TGTGCCAGCAGCCCGGGACTAGCGGCCTACAATGAGCAGTTCTTC.

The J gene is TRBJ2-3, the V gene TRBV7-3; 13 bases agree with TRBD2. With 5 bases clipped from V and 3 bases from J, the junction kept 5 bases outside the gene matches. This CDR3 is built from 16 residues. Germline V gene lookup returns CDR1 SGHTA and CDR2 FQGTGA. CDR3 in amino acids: CASSPRTSGRTDTQYF. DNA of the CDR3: TGTGCCAGCAGCCCTCGGACTAGCGGGAGAACAGATACGCAGTATTTT.

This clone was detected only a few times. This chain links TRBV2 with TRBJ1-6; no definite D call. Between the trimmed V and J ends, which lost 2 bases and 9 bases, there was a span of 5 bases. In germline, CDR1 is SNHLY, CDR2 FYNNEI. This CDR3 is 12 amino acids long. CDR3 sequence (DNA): TGTGCCAGCAGTGAACCGGTTTCACCCCTCCACTTT. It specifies CASSEPVSPLHF.

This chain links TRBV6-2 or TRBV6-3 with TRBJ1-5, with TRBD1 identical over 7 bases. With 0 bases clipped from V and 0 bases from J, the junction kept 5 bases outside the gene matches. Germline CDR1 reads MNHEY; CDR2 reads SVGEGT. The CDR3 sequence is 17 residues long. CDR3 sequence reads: CASSYSGQFYSNQPQHF. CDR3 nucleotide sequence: TGTGCCAGCAGTTACTCGGGACAGTTTTATAGCAATCAGCCCCAGCATTTT.

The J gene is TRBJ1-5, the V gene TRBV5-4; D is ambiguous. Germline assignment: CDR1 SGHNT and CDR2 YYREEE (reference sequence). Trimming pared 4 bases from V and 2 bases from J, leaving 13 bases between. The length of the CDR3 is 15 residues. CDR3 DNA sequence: TGTGCCAGCAGCCTTGGTAAGGACCGCAATCAGCCCCAGCATTTT. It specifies CASSLGKDRNQPQHF.

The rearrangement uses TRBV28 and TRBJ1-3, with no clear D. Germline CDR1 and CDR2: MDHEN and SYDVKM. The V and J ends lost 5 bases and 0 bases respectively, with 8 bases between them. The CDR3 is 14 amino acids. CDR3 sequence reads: CASSQVSSGNTIYF. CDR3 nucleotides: TGTGCCAGCAGTCAGGTCAGCTCTGGAAACACCATATATTTT.

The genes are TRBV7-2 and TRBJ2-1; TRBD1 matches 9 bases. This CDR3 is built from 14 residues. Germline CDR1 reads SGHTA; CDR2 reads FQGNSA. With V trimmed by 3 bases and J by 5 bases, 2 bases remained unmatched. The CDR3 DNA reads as TGTGCCAGCAGCTTCAGGACAGGGGACAATGAGCAGTTCTTC. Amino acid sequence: CASSFRTGDNEQFF.

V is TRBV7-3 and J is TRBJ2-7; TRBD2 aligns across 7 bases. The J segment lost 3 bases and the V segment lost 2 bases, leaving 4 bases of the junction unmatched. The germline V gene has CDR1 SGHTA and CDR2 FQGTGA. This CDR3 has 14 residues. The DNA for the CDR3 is TGTGCCAGCAGCTTATCTTCGGGAGGCTACGAGCAGTACTTC. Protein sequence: CASSLSSGGYEQYF. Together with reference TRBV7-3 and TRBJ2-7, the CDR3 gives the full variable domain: GAGVSQTPSNKVTEKGKYVELRCDPISGHTALYWYRQSLGQGPEFLIYFQGTGAADDSGLPNDRFFAVRPEGSVSTLKIQRTERGDSAVYLCASSLSSGGYEQYFGPGTRLTVT.